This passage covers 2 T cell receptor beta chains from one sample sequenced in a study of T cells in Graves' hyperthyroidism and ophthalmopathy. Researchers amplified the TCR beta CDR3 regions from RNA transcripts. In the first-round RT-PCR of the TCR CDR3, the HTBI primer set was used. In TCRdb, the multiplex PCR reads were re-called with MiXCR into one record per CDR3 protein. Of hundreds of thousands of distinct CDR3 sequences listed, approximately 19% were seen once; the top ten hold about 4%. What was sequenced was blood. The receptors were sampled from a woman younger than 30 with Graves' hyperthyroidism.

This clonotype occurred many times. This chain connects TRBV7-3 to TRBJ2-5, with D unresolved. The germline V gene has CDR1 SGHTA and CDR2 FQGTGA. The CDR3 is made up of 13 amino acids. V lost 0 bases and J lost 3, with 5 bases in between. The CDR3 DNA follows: TGTGCCAGCAGCTTAACCTATGAAGAGACCCAGTACTTC. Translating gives CASSLTYEETQYF. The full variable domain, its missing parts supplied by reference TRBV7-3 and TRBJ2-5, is GAGVSQTPSNKVTEKGKYVELRCDPISGHTALYWYRQSLGQGPEFLIYFQGTGAADDSGLPNDRFFAVRPEGSVSTLKIQRTERGDSAVYLCASSLTYEETQYFGPGTRLLVL.

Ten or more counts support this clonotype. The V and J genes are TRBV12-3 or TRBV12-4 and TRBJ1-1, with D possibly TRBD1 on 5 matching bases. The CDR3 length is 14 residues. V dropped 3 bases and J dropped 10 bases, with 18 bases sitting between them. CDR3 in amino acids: CASSFAGPREGAFF. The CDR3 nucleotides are TGTGCCAGCAGTTTTGCAGGGCCTCGAGAAGGAGCTTTCTTT.